A selection of T cell receptor beta chains follows, all from one sample in a study of blood T cell repertoires in COVID-19. Some clones are missing from TCRdb's copy, which holds only in-frame ones; the method was immunoSEQ multiplex PCR. This sample has 150,000 or so clones, with roughly 87% found just once. Sequencing was carried out using peripheral blood. These receptors all stem from a woman aged 45 to 65 with acute or convalescent COVID-19. Each CDR3 is given with its conserved first and last residue. D genes are given only for firm matches. Only part of the rows carry a size: once, few, many, or a class if the clone is expanded.

>TRBD1|TRBJ1-2|.|TRBV11-2
CASSLAPTGDGYTF
TGTGCCAGCAGCTTAGCTCCGACAGGGGACGGCTACACCTTC
>TRBD2|TRBJ2-4|few|TRBV5-1
CASSLWQGGDIQYF
TGCGCCAGCAGCTTGTGGCAGGGAGGGGACATTCAGTACTTC
>.|TRBJ2-3|.|TRBV7-9
CASSPTTDTQYF
TGTGCCAGCAGCCCTACCACAGATACGCAGTATTTT
>.|TRBJ1-2|few|TRBV27
CASSPRRRGSYGYTF
TGTGCCAGCAGTCCCCGGCGCAGGGGAAGCTATGGCTACACCTTC
>.|TRBJ1-1|.|TRBV27
CASSLGIPLMNTEAFF
TGTGCCAGCAGCCTGGGCATACCTCTCATGAACACTGAAGCTTTCTTT
>.|TRBJ2-3|.|TRBV6-5
CASRVLGAGDTQYF
TGTGCCAGCAGAGTTCTGGGGGCGGGAGATACGCAGTATTTT
>TRBD2|TRBJ2-3|once|TRBV6-2/TRBV6-3
CASTPGLAGTDTQYF
TGTGCCAGCACCCCGGGACTAGCGGGGACAGATACGCAGTATTTT
>.|TRBJ1-5|.|TRBV18
CASSLAGGNQPQHF
TGTGCCAGCTCACTTGCAGGGGGCAATCAGCCCCAGCATTTT
>TRBD2|TRBJ2-2|.|TRBV7-6
CASSLAREGTGELFF
TGTGCCAGCAGCTTAGCTCGGGAGGGCACCGGGGAGCTGTTTTTT
>.|TRBJ2-6|.|TRBV19
CASSIPRDSSGANVLTF
TGTGCCAGTAGTATACCCCGAGACAGTTCCGGGGCCAACGTCCTGACTTTC
>.|TRBJ2-1|.|TRBV12-5
CASGPRLVGFYNEQFF
TGTGCTAGTGGACCAAGACTAGTCGGGTTCTACAATGAGCAGTTCTTC
>.|TRBJ1-2|.|TRBV7-9
CASSLDRANYGYTF
TGTGCCAGCAGCTTAGACAGGGCGAACTATGGCTACACCTTC
>.|TRBJ2-5|.|TRBV20-1
CSASSSRLTRPQKETQYF
TGCAGTGCTAGTTCCTCTCGTTTGACTAGACCTCAGAAAGAGACCCAGTACTTC
>.|TRBJ2-7|.|TRBV19
CASRHREKYEQYF
TGTGCTTCACGGCACAGGGAGAAATACGAGCAGTACTTC
>.|TRBJ2-1|.|TRBV7-2
CASSLEAGVYNEQFF
TGTGCCAGCAGCTTAGAGGCAGGGGTCTACAATGAGCAGTTCTTC
>TRBD1|TRBJ1-1|.|TRBV6-5
CASRGGGEVSEAFF
TGTGCCAGCAGAGGAGGGGGCGAGGTCTCTGAAGCTTTCTTT
>.|TRBJ2-2|.|TRBV3-1/TRBV3-2
CASSRSGELFF
TGTGCCAGCAGCCGGAGCGGGGAGCTGTTTTTT
>TRBD2|TRBJ2-3|once|TRBV7-2
CASSPRLAGGLDTQYF
TGTGCCAGCAGCCCAAGACTAGCGGGGGGGTTAGATACGCAGTATTTT
>TRBD1|TRBJ1-2|.|TRBV20-1
CSASSGTGRNGYTF
TGCAGTGCTAGTTCTGGGACAGGGAGGAATGGCTACACCTTC
>.|TRBJ1-1|few|TRBV4-3
CASSQGRNTEAFF
TGCGCCAGCAGCCAGGGGCGGAACACTGAAGCTTTCTTT
>TRBD1|TRBJ1-4|.|TRBV19
CASSIGQGARKLFF
TGTGCCAGTAGTATAGGACAGGGGGCGAGAAAACTGTTTTTT
>.|TRBJ2-2|.|TRBV6-5
CASSYFGGGELFF
TGTGCCAGCAGTTACTTTGGCGGGGGGGAGCTGTTTTTT
>TRBD2|TRBJ2-4|.|TRBV28
CASSPSASGVIKNIQYF
TGTGCCAGCAGCCCATCTGCTAGCGGGGTGATCAAAAACATTCAGTACTTC
>.|TRBJ1-1|.|TRBV29-1
CSVERTGFTEAFF
TGCAGCGTTGAAAGAACAGGCTTTACTGAAGCTTTCTTT
>.|TRBJ2-5|.|TRBV10-3
CAIGQQETQYF
TGTGCCATCGGGCAGCAAGAGACCCAGTACTTC
>TRBD1|TRBJ1-1|.|TRBV5-1
CASSFSPDRVGTEAFF
TGCGCCAGCAGCTTTTCTCCGGACAGGGTGGGCACTGAAGCTTTCTTT
>TRBD1|TRBJ1-1|few|TRBV27
CASSPGTGWTEAFF
TGTGCCAGCAGCCCTGGGACAGGGTGGACTGAAGCTTTCTTT
>TRBD1|TRBJ1-4|.|TRBV7-9
CASSLPNRGGEEKLFF
TGTGCCAGCAGCTTACCCAACAGGGGGGGGGAAGAAAAACTGTTTTTT
>TRBD2|TRBJ2-1|.|TRBV6-6
CASSPYSTSGRRNEQFF
TGTGCCAGCAGTCCCTACTCCACTAGCGGGAGGAGGAATGAGCAGTTCTTC
>TRBD1|TRBJ1-5|few|TRBV29-1
CSVGPGGNQPQHF
TGCAGCGTAGGCCCAGGGGGTAATCAGCCCCAGCATTTT
>TRBD2|TRBJ2-3|.|TRBV5-1
CASTKTLAGADTQYF
TGCGCCAGCACCAAGACTTTAGCGGGTGCCGATACGCAGTATTTT
>TRBD1|TRBJ2-1|.|TRBV5-1
CASSNRGLSSYNEQFF
TGCGCCAGCAGCAACAGGGGGCTTAGCTCCTACAATGAGCAGTTCTTC
>.|TRBJ1-5|.|TRBV20-1
CSASTGSSNQPQHF
TGCAGTGCTAGTACCGGGAGTAGCAATCAGCCCCAGCATTTT
>TRBD1|TRBJ2-2|.|TRBV29-1
CSVRPGTGNTGELFF
TGCAGCGTAAGACCGGGGACAGGGAACACCGGGGAGCTGTTTTTT
>.|TRBJ2-7|.|TRBV6-1
CASSETGGHSRYEQYF
TGTGCCAGCAGTGAAACTGGAGGGCACAGCCGCTACGAGCAGTACTTC
>TRBD1|TRBJ2-7|once|TRBV3-1/TRBV3-2
CASSQGTGITQYF
TGTGCCAGCAGCCAAGGGACAGGCATTACGCAGTACTTC
>.|TRBJ2-1|.|TRBV6-5
CASGSNNEQFF
TGTGCCAGCGGTAGCAACAATGAGCAGTTCTTC
>TRBD1|TRBJ2-5|.|TRBV10-3
CAISPGQGAGETQYF
TGTGCCATCAGTCCAGGACAGGGGGCCGGAGAGACCCAGTACTTC
>.|TRBJ1-2|.|TRBV12-3/TRBV12-4
CASSTGTDYGYTF
TGTGCCAGCAGCACCGGGACTGACTATGGCTACACCTTC
>.|TRBJ1-4|.|TRBV7-8
CASSAYTGATNEKLFF
TGTGCCAGCAGCGCATATACTGGTGCAACTAATGAAAAACTGTTTTTT
>TRBD2|TRBJ2-1|once|TRBV7-3
CASSPGGGGYNEQFF
TGTGCCAGCAGCCCGGGTGGCGGGGGCTACAATGAGCAGTTCTTC
>TRBD1|TRBJ1-2|.|TRBV11-2
CASSNRLFGQGMYGYTF
TGTGCCAGCAGCAACCGGCTCTTTGGACAGGGGATGTATGGCTACACCTTC
>TRBD2|TRBJ2-1|few|TRBV5-1
CASSSGTSDYNEQFF
TGCGCCAGCAGCTCGGGGACTAGCGATTACAATGAGCAGTTCTTC
>TRBD1|TRBJ1-3|.|TRBV30
CAWDRGQDTIYF
TGTGCCTGGGACAGGGGGCAGGACACCATATATTTT
>TRBD2|TRBJ2-7|.|TRBV15
CATSRDPPTSGYEQYF
TGTGCCACCAGCAGAGATCCCCCGACTAGCGGCTACGAGCAGTACTTC
>TRBD1|TRBJ1-4|.|TRBV29-1
CSVRTGGAELFF
TGCAGCGTTCGGACAGGGGGCGCTGAACTGTTTTTT
>TRBD1|TRBJ2-5|.|TRBV6-5
CASSYSDRGAGETQYF
TGTGCCAGCAGTTACTCGGACAGGGGCGCCGGTGAGACCCAGTACTTC
>.|TRBJ1-4|.|TRBV6-6
CASSYRGINEKLFF
TGTGCCAGCAGTTACAGGGGAATCAATGAAAAACTGTTTTTT
>.|TRBJ2-7|.|TRBV7-2
CASSLERVYEQYF
TGTGCCAGCAGCTTAGAGCGGGTCTACGAGCAGTACTTC
>.|TRBJ1-2|.|TRBV6-4
CASSARPLEGYTF
TGTGCCAGCAGTGCCCGACCCCTAGAAGGCTACACCTTC
>TRBD1|TRBJ1-2|.|TRBV3-1/TRBV3-2
CASTGTGGGYTF
TGTGCCAGCACCGGGACAGGGGGCGGCTACACCTTC
>.|TRBJ1-2|.|TRBV24-1
CATFGGMRHYGYTF
TGTGCCACCTTCGGAGGGATGAGGCACTATGGCTACACCTTC
>TRBD1|TRBJ2-1|.|TRBV28
CASRRGQDNEQFF
TGTGCCAGCAGACGCGGACAGGACAATGAGCAGTTCTTC
>.|TRBJ1-4|few|TRBV2
CASSRQPHEKLFF
TGTGCCAGCAGCCGACAGCCCCATGAAAAACTGTTTTTT
>.|TRBJ1-1|.|TRBV30
CAWSAGTATEAFF
TGTGCCTGGTCCGCGGGGACGGCCACTGAAGCTTTCTTT
>TRBD2|TRBJ2-7|.|TRBV6-2/TRBV6-3
CASSNRLAFSYEQYF
TGTGCCAGCAGCAACCGACTAGCGTTCTCCTACGAGCAGTACTTC
>.|TRBJ1-4|.|TRBV14
CASSQRGFNEKLFF
TGTGCCAGCAGCCAAAGAGGGTTTAATGAAAAACTGTTTTTT